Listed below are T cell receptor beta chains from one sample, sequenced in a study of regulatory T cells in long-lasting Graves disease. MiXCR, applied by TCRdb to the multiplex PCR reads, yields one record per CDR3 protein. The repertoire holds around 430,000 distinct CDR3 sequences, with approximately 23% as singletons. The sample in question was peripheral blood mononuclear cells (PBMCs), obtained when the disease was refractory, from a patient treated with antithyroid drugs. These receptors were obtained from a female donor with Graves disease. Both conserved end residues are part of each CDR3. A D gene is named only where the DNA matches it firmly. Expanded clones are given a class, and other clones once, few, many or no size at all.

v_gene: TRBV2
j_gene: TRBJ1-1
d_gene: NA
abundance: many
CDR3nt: TGTGCCAGCAGTGACGGGTCGAACACTGAAGCTTTCTTT
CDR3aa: CASSDGSNTEAFF

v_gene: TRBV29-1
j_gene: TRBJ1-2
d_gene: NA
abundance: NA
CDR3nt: TGCAGCGACTCGACAGATTATGGCTACACCTTC
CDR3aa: CSDSTDYGYTF

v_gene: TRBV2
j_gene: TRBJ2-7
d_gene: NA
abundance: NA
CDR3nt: TGTGCCAGCAGTGAGTGGCAGGGTGATACCTACGAGCAGTACTTC
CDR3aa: CASSEWQGDTYEQYF

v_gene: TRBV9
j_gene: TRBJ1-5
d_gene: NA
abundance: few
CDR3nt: TGTGCCAGCAGTAAGGGGGTTAGCAATCAGCCCCAGCATTTT
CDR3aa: CASSKGVSNQPQHF

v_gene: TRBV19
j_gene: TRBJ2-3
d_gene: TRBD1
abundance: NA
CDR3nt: TGTGCCAGTACTGCTGGACAGGGGGTAGATACGCAGTATTTT
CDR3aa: CASTAGQGVDTQYF

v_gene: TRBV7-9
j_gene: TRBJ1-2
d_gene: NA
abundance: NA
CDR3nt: TGTGCCAGCAGCTCGGATTACCGGGGCTATGGCTACACCTTC
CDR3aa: CASSSDYRGYGYTF

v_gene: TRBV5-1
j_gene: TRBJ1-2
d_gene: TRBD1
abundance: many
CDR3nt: TGCGCCAGCGGTAAACCGGGACAGGAAGGCTACACCTTC
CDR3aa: CASGKPGQEGYTF

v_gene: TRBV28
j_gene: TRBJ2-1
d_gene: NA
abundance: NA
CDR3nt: TGTGCCAGCAGTTTAATGGGCCAGATAACCAGATACAATGAGCAGTTCTTC
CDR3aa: CASSLMGQITRYNEQFF

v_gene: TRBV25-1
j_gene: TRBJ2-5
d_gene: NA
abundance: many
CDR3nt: TGTGCCAGCAGTGAATACGAAGGCAGAGGTGTGCGGGAGACCCAGTACTTC
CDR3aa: CASSEYEGRGVRETQYF

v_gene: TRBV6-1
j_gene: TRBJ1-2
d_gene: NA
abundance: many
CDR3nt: TGTGCCAGCAGTCTACCGACAGGAAATAACTATGGCTACACCTTC
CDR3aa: CASSLPTGNNYGYTF

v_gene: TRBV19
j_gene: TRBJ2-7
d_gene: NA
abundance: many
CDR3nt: TGTGCCAGTAGTATATCTACAGGCTACGAGCAGTACTTC
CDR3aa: CASSISTGYEQYF

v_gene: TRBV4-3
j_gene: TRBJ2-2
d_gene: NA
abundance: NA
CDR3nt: TGCGCCAGCAGCCAAGATGGGGTGGATCGGGAGCTGTTTTTT
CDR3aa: CASSQDGVDRELFF

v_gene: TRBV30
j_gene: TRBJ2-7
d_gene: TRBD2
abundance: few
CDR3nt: TGTGCCTGGACTAAGCGGGGAGATGGCGAGCAGTACTTC
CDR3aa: CAWTKRGDGEQYF

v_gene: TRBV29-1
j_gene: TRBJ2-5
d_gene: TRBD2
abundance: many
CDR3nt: TGCAGCGTTGAAGACCTAGCGGTGGAAGAGACCCAGTACTTC
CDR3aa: CSVEDLAVEETQYF

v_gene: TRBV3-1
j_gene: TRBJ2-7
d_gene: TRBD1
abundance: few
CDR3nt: TGTGCCAGCAGCCAAGCCGGGACAGGGAGCTACGAGCAGTACTTC
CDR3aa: CASSQAGTGSYEQYF

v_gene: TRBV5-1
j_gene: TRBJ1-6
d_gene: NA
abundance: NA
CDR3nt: TGCGCCAGCAGCTTAGGACTGAAAAATTCACCCCTCCACTTT
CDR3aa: CASSLGLKNSPLHF

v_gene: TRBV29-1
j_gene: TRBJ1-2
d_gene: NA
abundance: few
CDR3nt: TGCAGCGTTGAGGCAGGACTCTTCTCCTATGGCTACACCTTC
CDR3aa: CSVEAGLFSYGYTF

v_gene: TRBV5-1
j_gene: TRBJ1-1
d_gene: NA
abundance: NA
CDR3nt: TGCGCCAGCAGCCTTGTGCAGGGCCGCGGGGACACTGAAGCTTTCTTT
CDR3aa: CASSLVQGRGDTEAFF

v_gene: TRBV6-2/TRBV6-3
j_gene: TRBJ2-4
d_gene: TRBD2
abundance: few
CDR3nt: TGTGCCAGCAGTTACTCGACTAGCGGGGCGCTCATCTCAACCAAAAACATTCAGTACTTC
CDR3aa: CASSYSTSGALISTKNIQYF

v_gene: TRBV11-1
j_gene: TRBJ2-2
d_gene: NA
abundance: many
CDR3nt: TGTGCCAGCAGCTTAGCGCGCGACAGAAGCACCGGGGAGCTGTTTTTT
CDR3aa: CASSLARDRSTGELFF

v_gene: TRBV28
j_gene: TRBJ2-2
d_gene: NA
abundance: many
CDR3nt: TGTGCCAGCAGCCTGCCATACGTTGGAGGAACCGGGGAGCTGTTTTTT
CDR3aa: CASSLPYVGGTGELFF

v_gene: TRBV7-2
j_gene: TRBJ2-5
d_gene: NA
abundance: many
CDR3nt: TGTGCCAGCAGCTTGGGGGGGATCGGGGGCAGTGGCCAAGAGACCCAGTACTTC
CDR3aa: CASSLGGIGGSGQETQYF

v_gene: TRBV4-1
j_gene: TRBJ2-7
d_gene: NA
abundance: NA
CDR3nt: TGCGCCAGCAGCCAAGTGGGACACAAAGGGGTACAGTACTTC
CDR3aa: CASSQVGHKGVQYF

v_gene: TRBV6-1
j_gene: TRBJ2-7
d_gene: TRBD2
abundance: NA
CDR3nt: TGTGCCAGCAGCTGGACACCGGGAGGGGGATACGAGCGGTACTTC
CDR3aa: CASSWTPGGGYERYF

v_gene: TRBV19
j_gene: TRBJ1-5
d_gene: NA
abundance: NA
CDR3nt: TGTGCCAGTAGTATAGCGTCGGGAGGGTATCAGCCCCAGCATTTT
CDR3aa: CASSIASGGYQPQHF

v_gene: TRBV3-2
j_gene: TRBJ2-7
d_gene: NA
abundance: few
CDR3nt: TGTGCCAGCAGCCGAAGAGGACTCTGTCTCTCTTACGAGCAGTACTTC
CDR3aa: CASSRRGLCLSYEQYF

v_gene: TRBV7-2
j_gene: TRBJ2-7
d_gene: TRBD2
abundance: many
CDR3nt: TGTGCCAGCAGCTTAGCGCACCTAGCGGGAGGGCCCCGGGAGCAGTACTTC
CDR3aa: CASSLAHLAGGPREQYF

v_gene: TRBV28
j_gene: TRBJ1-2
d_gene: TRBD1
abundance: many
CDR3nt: TGTGCCAGCAGGCAGGGGGCTTATGGCTACACCTTC
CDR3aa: CASRQGAYGYTF

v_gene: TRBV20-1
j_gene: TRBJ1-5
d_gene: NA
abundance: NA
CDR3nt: TGCAGTGCTGGCTGGGAGGAAAGCAATCAGCCCCAGCATTTT
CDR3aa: CSAGWEESNQPQHF

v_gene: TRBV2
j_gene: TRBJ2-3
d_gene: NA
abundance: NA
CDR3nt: TGTGCCAGCAGTACGGGACGGTCCACAGATACGCAGTATTTT
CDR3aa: CASSTGRSTDTQYF

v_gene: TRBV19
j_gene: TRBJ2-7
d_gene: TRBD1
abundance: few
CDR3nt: TGTGCCAGTAGTATAGAGGGACACCGGGACAGCCGCTACGAGCAGTACTTC
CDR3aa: CASSIEGHRDSRYEQYF

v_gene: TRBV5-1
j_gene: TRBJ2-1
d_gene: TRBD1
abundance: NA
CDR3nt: TGCGCCAGCAGCCCTGGGACAGGCCTATACAATGAGCAGTTCTTC
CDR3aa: CASSPGTGLYNEQFF

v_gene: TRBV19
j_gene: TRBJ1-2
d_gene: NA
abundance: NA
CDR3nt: TGTGCCAGTAGTATACCTTCGGGCTATGGCTACACCTTC
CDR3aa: CASSIPSGYGYTF

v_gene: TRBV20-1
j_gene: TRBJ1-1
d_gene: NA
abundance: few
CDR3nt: TGCAGTGCTAGACGGGGGGATGAAGCTTTCTTT
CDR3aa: CSARRGDEAFF

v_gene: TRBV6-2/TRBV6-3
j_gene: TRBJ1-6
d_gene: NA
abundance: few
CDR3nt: TGTGCCAGCAGTTTTAGGATCGGGAATTCACCCCTCCACTTT
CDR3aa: CASSFRIGNSPLHF

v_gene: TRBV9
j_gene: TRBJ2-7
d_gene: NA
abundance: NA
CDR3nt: TGTGCCAGCAGCGTGGGCCCTAGCTCCTACGAGCAGTACTTC
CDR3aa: CASSVGPSSYEQYF

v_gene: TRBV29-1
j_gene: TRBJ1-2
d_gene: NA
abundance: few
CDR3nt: TGCAGCGTTGAAGATCTGGTGGGTGGCTACACCTTC
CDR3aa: CSVEDLVGGYTF

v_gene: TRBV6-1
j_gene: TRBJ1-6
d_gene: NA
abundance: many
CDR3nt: TGTGCCAGCAGTGAAGCGGGGTTACCCCTCCACTTT
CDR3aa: CASSEAGLPLHF

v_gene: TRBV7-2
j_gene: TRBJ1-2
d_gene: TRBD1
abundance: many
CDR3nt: TGTGCCAGCAGCTTAGACAGGGGGCGGCGTGGAGGCTACACCTTC
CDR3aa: CASSLDRGRRGGYTF

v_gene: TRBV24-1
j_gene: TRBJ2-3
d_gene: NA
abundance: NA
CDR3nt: TGTGCCACCAGTGGGTTGGCAGGTACGAAAGAAACGCAGTATTTT
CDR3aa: CATSGLAGTKETQYF